The 27 T cell receptor beta chains in this list originate from one sample, sequenced in a study of blood T cell repertoires in COVID-19. Using immunoSEQ multiplex PCR, the repertoire was profiled, and TCRdb retains in-frame clones only, with some absent. The table includes more than 100,000 clones, about two thirds detected once. The sample taken for sequencing was peripheral blood. These receptors came from a human donor with acute or convalescent COVID-19. The donor label of this sample is uncertain.

The CDR3 here is CASSFTGGTEAFF. In nucleotides, the CDR3 is TGTGCCAGCAGTTTTACAGGGGGCACTGAAGCTTTCTTT. J is TRBJ1-1 and V is TRBV27, with TRBD1 matching 8 bases. Trimming at V came to 3 bases and at J to 4 bases, leaving 1 base not matched to a gene. CDR1 is MNHEY and CDR2 is SMNVEV in the germline V gene (reference sequence). This CDR3 is 13 amino acids long.

The J gene is TRBJ2-5, the V gene TRBV7-9; D is possibly TRBD1 (6 bases). Germline V gene sequence: CDR1 SEHNR, CDR2 FQNEAQ (reference sequence). V was trimmed by 5 bases and J by 1 base, leaving 11 bases between them. This CDR3 spans 14 amino acids. CDR3 DNA sequence: TGTGCCAGCAGCCAACTGGGGGCCCAAGAGACCCAGTACTTC. Translating it yields CASSQLGAQETQYF.

The rearrangement joins TRBV4-1 to TRBJ1-1; 7 bases are a match to TRBD1. V shed 4 bases, J shed 5 bases, and the junction held 4 bases outside the gene matches. Per germline, CDR1 MGHRA and CDR2 YSYEKL. This CDR3 region has 13 residues. CDR3 residues: CASSPRTGTEAFF. The CDR3 nucleotides read TGCGCCAGCAGCCCAAGGACAGGTACTGAAGCTTTCTTT.

A remark on this clone: The sample contains more than one DNA sequence encoding this CDR3. The chain couples TRBV19 to TRBJ1-6; D remains ambiguous. CDR1 LNHDA and CDR2 SQIVND come from the germline V gene (reference sequence). The CDR3 covers 13 residues. Between the trimmed V and J ends, which lost 2 bases and 6 bases, there was a span of 5 bases. The CDR3 region is CASSIRVNSPLHF. CDR3 nucleotide sequence: TGTGCCAGTAGTATACGGGTTAATTCACCCCTCCACTTT. The whole variable domain, filled in from reference TRBV19 and TRBJ1-6, reads DGGITQSPKYLFRKEGQNVTLSCEQNLNHDAMYWYRQDPGQGLRLIYYSQIVNDFQKGDIAEGYSVSREKKESFPLTVTSAQKNPTAFYLCASSIRVNSPLHFGNGTRLTVT.

The chain uses TRBV28 and TRBJ1-3, with a tentative D call TRBD1 (5 bases). This CDR3 has 15 amino acids. Looked up from germline, CDR1 is MDHEN and CDR2 is SYDVKM. V dropped 7 bases and J dropped 0 bases, with 13 bases sitting between them. CDR3 bases: TGTGCCAGCAAAAAGGGACTGAGCTCTGGAAACACCATATATTTT. It is translated as CASKKGLSSGNTIYF.

V gene TRBV9 combines with J gene TRBJ2-7, with 13 bases that match TRBD2. The J segment lost 2 bases and the V segment lost 3 bases, leaving 2 bases of the junction unmatched. The CDR3 spans 15 residues. Germline-derived CDR1 and CDR2 are SGDLS and YYNGEE. CDR3: CASSEGLAGAYEQYF. CDR3 DNA sequence: TGTGCCAGCAGCGAAGGACTAGCGGGGGCCTACGAGCAGTACTTC.

As DNA, the CDR3 is TGTGCCTGGAACCCGAGGGGACTAGTGAATGAGCAGTTCTTC. It codes for CAWNPRGLVNEQFF. V and J are TRBV30 and TRBJ2-1, with 8 nucleotides matching TRBD2. Germline CDR1 reads GTSNPN; CDR2 reads SVGIG (reference sequence). V gave up 4 bases and J gave up 7 bases; unmatched junction bases: 9. This CDR3 comprises 14 residues.

V gene TRBV14 combines with J gene TRBJ2-7, with a weak D call TRBD1 (6 bases). CDR3 length equals 14 residues. Trimming pared 0 bases from V and 13 bases from J, leaving 19 bases between. The V gene's germline CDR1 is SGHDN and CDR2 FVKESK. The DNA for the CDR3 is TGTGCCAGCAGCCAAGATGGGGTGCTCGGCAGGGGTTACGTC. It is translated as CASSQDGVLGRGYV.

The chain combines TRBV28 with TRBJ1-3, with 7 bases that match TRBD1. CDR3 length: 18 amino acids. Germline trimming cut 6 bases from V and 0 bases from J; bases unmatched to any gene: 14. Germline loops: CDR1 MDHEN, CDR2 SYDVKM. As DNA, the CDR3 is TGTGCCAGCAGCTACCTTACCCTGACAGGGACCTCTGGAAACACCATATATTTT. Amino acids: CASSYLTLTGTSGNTIYF. Full variable domain (outside the CDR3, taken from reference TRBV28 and TRBJ1-3): DVKVTQSSRYLVKRTGEKVFLECVQDMDHENMFWYRQDPGLGLRLIYFSYDVKMKEKGDIPEGYSVSREKKERFSLILESASTNQTSMYLCASSYLTLTGTSGNTIYFGEGSWLTVV.

In its sample, this clone was seen a few times. The genes are TRBV11-2 and TRBJ1-6; 7 bases line up with TRBD1. Germline CDR1 SGHAT, CDR2 FQNNGV. The CDR3 covers 15 residues. J lost 7 bases, V lost 1 base, and 4 bases had no gene match. CDR3 coding DNA: TGTGCCAGCAGCTTAGTTCAGGGGGTGAATTCACCCCTCCACTTT. It translates to CASSLVQGVNSPLHF. Looking up the rest from reference TRBV11-2 and TRBJ1-6 gives the full variable domain: EAGVAQSPRYKIIEKRQSVAFWCNPISGHATLYWYQQILGQGPKLLIQFQNNGVVDDSQLPKDRFSAERLKGVDSTLKIQPAKLEDSAVYLCASSLVQGVNSPLHFGNGTRLTVT.

V gene TRBV5-1 combines with J gene TRBJ2-3, with D possibly being TRBD2 (7 bases). The germline V gene has CDR1 SGHRS and CDR2 YFSETQ. Deletions cut 5 bases from V and 3 bases from J, with 13 bases between. The CDR3 contains 14 residues. The CDR3 is CASSRGAGTDTQYF. CDR3 nucleotides: TGCGCCAGCAGTCGGGGGGCCGGGACAGATACGCAGTATTTT.

The V call is TRBV4-1, the J call TRBJ2-1, with 10 bases identical to TRBD1. V was clipped by 0 bases and J by 16 bases; unmatched bases: 15. The CDR3 has 16 residues. From germline, CDR1 is MGHRA and CDR2 YSYEKL. DNA for the CDR3: TGCGCCAGCAGCCAAGATTTCGGACAGGGGGGACGGGGTAGCTTCTTC. Residues: CASSQDFGQGGRGSFF.

CDR3 DNA sequence: TGTGCCAGCAGTAAAGGGAGCACTGAAGCTTTCTTT. The encoded protein is CASSKGSTEAFF. The chain couples TRBV25-1 to TRBJ1-1, with D hard to call. Germline-derived CDR1 and CDR2 are MGHDK and SYGVNS. The CDR3 has 12 amino acids. The ends were cut back, 5 bases at V and 4 bases at J, with 8 bases in the middle.

The gene calls are TRBV5-3 and TRBJ2-3; TRBD1 aligns across 11 bases. TRBV5-3 has ORF status, its function being uncertain. The CDR3 is 16 amino acids. Trimming removed 4 bases from V and 5 bases from J; junction bases left unmatched: 9. The CDR3: CARSQPGQGVLDTQYF. Written as DNA, the CDR3 is TGTGCCAGAAGCCAACCGGGACAGGGGGTGTTAGATACGCAGTATTTT.

The rearrangement links TRBV28 to TRBJ1-2; 7 nucleotides line up with TRBD1. The CDR3 runs to 12 residues. The germline V gene encodes CDR1 MDHEN and CDR2 SYDVKM. The V gene end was trimmed by 5 bases and the J gene end by 13 bases; junction bases not matched to a gene: 10. CDR3 loop: CASSETGSRVTF. Written as DNA, the CDR3 is TGTGCCAGCAGTGAGACAGGGTCCAGGGTCACCTTC.

The gene calls are TRBV7-8 and TRBJ2-7, with 11 nucleotides matching TRBD2. The CDR3 length is 15 residues. From germline, CDR1 is SGHVS and CDR2 FQNEAQ. The V gene end was trimmed by 6 bases and the J gene end by 1 base; junction bases not matched to a gene: 5. In DNA form, the CDR3 reads TGTGCCAGCAGAAAACTAGCGGGGGTTTCCTACGAGCAGTACGTC. Translated, it gives CASRKLAGVSYEQYV.

This clone has only one observation. This chain joins TRBV7-2 and TRBJ2-6; D remains unclear. CDR3 size: 17 residues. Trimming took 1 base from V and 1 from J, leaving 11 bases between them. Germline V gives CDR1 SGHTA, CDR2 FQGNSA. Written as DNA, the CDR3 is TGTGCCAGCAGCTTAGGTACTTTCGCGTCTGGGGCCAACGTCCTGACTTTC. It encodes CASSLGTFASGANVLTF. Together with reference TRBV7-2 and TRBJ2-6, the CDR3 gives the full variable domain: GAGVSQSPSNKVTEKGKDVELRCDPISGHTALYWYRQSLGQGLEFLIYFQGNSAPDKSGLPSDRFSAERTGGSVSTLTIQRTQQEDSAVYLCASSLGTFASGANVLTFGAGSRLTVL.

The chain recombines TRBV5-5 with TRBJ1-2; no clear D. The germline V gene encodes CDR1 SGHKS and CDR2 YYEKEE (reference sequence). The CDR3 is 15 residues long. V was pared by 5 bases and J by 6 bases, with 20 bases between. CDR3 residues: CASSQMTLAVDGYTF. The CDR3 DNA reads as TGTGCCAGCAGTCAAATGACTCTCGCAGTAGATGGCTACACCTTC. Complete variable domain (other parts from reference TRBV5-5 and TRBJ1-2): DAGVTQSPTHLIKTRGQQVTLRCSPISGHKSVSWYQQVLGQGPQFIFQYYEKEERGRGNFPDRFSARQFPNYSSELNVNALLLGDSALYLCASSQMTLAVDGYTFGSGTRLTVV.

This chain joins TRBV14 and TRBJ2-5; TRBD2 matches at 11 bases. Germline V lookup: CDR1 SGHDN, CDR2 FVKESK. The CDR3 is 21 amino acids. The V and J ends lost 2 bases and 4 bases, in that order; junction bases with no gene match: 21. The DNA for the CDR3 is TGTGCCAGCAGCCAACCCCCCGGGGCTAGCGGGGGGCCAACCATTCTAGAGACCCAGTACTTC. It is translated as CASSQPPGASGGPTILETQYF.

This chain uses TRBV11-2 with TRBJ2-3; 11 nucleotides agree with TRBD2. Germline CDR1 and CDR2: SGHAT and FQNNGV. The CDR3 consists of 16 residues. Trimming at V came to 4 bases and at J to 4 bases, leaving 7 bases not matched to a gene. Here the CDR3 DNA reads TGTGCCAGCAGCTACCTAGCGGGGGGTTTGGCAGATACGCAGTATTTT. Residues: CASSYLAGGLADTQYF.

This clone was counted a single time. CDR3 region: CASSWPSGGVYNEQFF. In nucleotides, the CDR3 is TGCGCCAGCAGCTGGCCTAGCGGGGGGGTGTACAATGAGCAGTTCTTC. The genes are TRBV5-1 and TRBJ2-1, with 12 bases lining up with TRBD2. The length of the CDR3 is 16 residues. With 3 bases clipped from V and 4 bases from J, the junction kept 5 bases outside the gene matches. Germline V CDR1 and CDR2: SGHRS, YFSETQ. The full variable domain, with the rest looked up from reference TRBV5-1 and TRBJ2-1, is KAGVTQTPRYLIKTRGQQVTLSCSPISGHRSVSWYQQTPGQGLQFLFEYFSETQRNKGNFPGRFSGRQFSNSRSEMNVSTLELGDSALYLCASSWPSGGVYNEQFFGPGTRLTVL.

This clone showed up many times. The chain uses TRBV7-9 and TRBJ1-3; D uncertain. This CDR3 comprises 14 residues. V lost 6 bases and J lost 8, with 17 bases in between. The germline gives CDR1 SEHNR, CDR2 FQNEAQ (reference sequence). The CDR3 here is CASSLTAPGDTIYF. The DNA for the CDR3 is TGTGCCAGCAGTTTAACGGCCCCCGGGGACACCATATATTTT.

This chain links TRBV2 with TRBJ2-1; 8 bases match TRBD1. The CDR3 contains 17 residues. V lost 5 bases and J lost 6; bases outside the gene matches: 15. Germline values: CDR1 SNHLY, CDR2 FYNNEI. This chain's CDR3 is CASSKYGGGQVFNEQFF. The DNA for the CDR3 is TGTGCCAGCAGTAAATACGGAGGGGGACAGGTGTTCAATGAGCAGTTCTTC.

The V and J genes are TRBV5-4 and TRBJ2-3; weak D call: TRBD2 (5 bases). The ends were cut back, 3 bases at V and 4 bases at J, with 12 bases in the middle. This CDR3 has 14 residues. Germline V gene data show CDR1 as SGHNT and CDR2 as YYREEE (reference sequence). The CDR3 protein is CASSWPGSADTQYF. In nucleotides, the CDR3 is TGTGCCAGCAGCTGGCCGGGGAGCGCAGATACGCAGTATTTT.

This rearrangement joins TRBV6-6 to TRBJ1-4, with 7 bases fitting TRBD1. The ends lost 7 bases at V and 5 bases at J; junction bases unmatched: 7. CDR1 and CDR2 from the germline V gene are MNHNY and SVGAGI (reference sequence). The CDR3 totals 14 residues. CDR3 loop: CASNDRANNEKLFF. The CDR3 region has the DNA TGTGCCAGCAATGACAGGGCCAACAATGAAAAACTGTTTTTT.

The V and J genes are TRBV9 and TRBJ2-5, with D possibly matching TRBD2 (7 bases). Germline V gene data show CDR1 as SGDLS and CDR2 as YYNGEE. CDR3 length: 15 amino acids. V lost 1 base and J lost 4, with 14 bases in between. CDR3 loop: CASSVRGEGGETQYF. In DNA, the CDR3 is TGTGCCAGCAGCGTAAGGGGGGAGGGAGGAGAGACCCAGTACTTC.

V and J are TRBV5-8 and TRBJ1-4; TRBD1 matches at 8 bases. The CDR3 is 14 amino acids. Trimming took 4 bases from V and 8 from J; bases not matched to a gene: 7. Germline CDR1 is SGHTS and CDR2 is YDEGEE. The DNA for the CDR3 is TGTGCCAGCAGCCAGACAGGGGTGGAGGAAAAACTGTTTTTT. This codes for CASSQTGVEEKLFF.